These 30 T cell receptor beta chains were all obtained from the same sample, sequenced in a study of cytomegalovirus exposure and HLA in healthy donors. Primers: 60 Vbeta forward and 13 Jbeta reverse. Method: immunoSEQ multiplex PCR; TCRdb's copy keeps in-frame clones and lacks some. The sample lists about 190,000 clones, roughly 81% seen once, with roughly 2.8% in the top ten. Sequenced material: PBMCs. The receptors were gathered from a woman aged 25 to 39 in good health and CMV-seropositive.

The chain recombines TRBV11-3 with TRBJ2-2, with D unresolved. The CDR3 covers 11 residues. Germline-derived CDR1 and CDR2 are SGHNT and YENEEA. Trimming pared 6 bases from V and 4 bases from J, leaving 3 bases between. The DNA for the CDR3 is TGTGCCAGCAGAGCCACCGGGGAGCTGTTTTTT. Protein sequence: CASRATGELFF. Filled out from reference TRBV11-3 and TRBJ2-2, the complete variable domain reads EAGVVQSPRYKIIEKKQPVAFWCNPISGHNTLYWYLQNLGQGPELLIRYENEEAVDDSQLPKDRFSAERLKGVDSTLKIQPAELGDSAVYLCASRATGELFFGEGSRLTVL.

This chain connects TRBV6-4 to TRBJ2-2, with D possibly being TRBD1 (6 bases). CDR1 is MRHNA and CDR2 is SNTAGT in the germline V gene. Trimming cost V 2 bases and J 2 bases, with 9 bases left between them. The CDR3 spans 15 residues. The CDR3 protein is CASSDGQLNTGELFF. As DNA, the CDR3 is TGTGCCAGCAGTGACGGACAGCTTAACACCGGGGAGCTGTTTTTT.

The CDR3 region has the DNA TGTGCCAGCAGTTTATTAGACAGGGGGAGTGAAGCTTTCTTT. It translates to CASSLLDRGSEAFF. J is TRBJ1-1 and V is TRBV27, with 9 nucleotides matching TRBD1. CDR3 size: 14 residues. Germline loops: CDR1 MNHEY, CDR2 SMNVEV (reference sequence). V shed 1 base and J 7 bases; nucleotides not matched to a gene: 4.

The CDR3 bases are TGTGCCAGCAGTTTTGCGGCTAGCAATCAGCCCCAGCATTTT. The encoded protein is CASSFAASNQPQHF. The chain joins TRBV27 to TRBJ1-5; no firm D call. CDR1 and CDR2 (germline): MNHEY, SMNVEV (reference sequence). This CDR3 spans 14 amino acids. V was shortened by 3 bases and J by 0 bases, with 6 bases between the two germline ends.

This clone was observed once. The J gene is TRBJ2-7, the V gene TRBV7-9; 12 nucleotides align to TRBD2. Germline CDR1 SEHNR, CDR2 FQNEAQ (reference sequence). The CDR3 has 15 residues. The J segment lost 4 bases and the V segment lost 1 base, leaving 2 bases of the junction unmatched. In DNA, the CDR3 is TGTGCCAGCAGCTTAGAGACTAGCGGGAGTTACGAGCAGTACTTC. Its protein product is CASSLETSGSYEQYF.

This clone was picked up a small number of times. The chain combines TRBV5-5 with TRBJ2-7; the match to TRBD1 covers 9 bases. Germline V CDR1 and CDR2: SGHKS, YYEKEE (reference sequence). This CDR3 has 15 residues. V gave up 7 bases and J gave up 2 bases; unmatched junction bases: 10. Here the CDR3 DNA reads TGTGCCAGCGGCGGGACGGGACAGGGTACCTACGAGCAGTACTTC. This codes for CASGGTGQGTYEQYF.

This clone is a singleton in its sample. The CDR3 protein is CASRGQGRGNQPQHF. CDR3 DNA sequence: TGTGCCAGCAGGGGACAGGGGAGGGGGAATCAGCCCCAGCATTTT. V gene TRBV28 combines with J gene TRBJ1-5, with TRBD1 identical over 10 bases. CDR1 MDHEN and CDR2 SYDVKM come from the germline V gene. The CDR3 has 15 residues. With V trimmed by 6 bases and J by 4 bases, 6 bases remained unmatched.

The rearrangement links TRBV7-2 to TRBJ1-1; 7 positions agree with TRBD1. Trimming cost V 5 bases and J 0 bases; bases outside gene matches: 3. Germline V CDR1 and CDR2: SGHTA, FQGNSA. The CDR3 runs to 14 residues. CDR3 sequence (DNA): TGTGCCAGCAGCCCACAGGGGATGAACACTGAAGCTTTCTTT. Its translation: CASSPQGMNTEAFF. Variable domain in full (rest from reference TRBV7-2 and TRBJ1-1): GAGVSQSPSNKVTEKGKDVELRCDPISGHTALYWYRQSLGQGLEFLIYFQGNSAPDKSGLPSDRFSAERTGGSVSTLTIQRTQQEDSAVYLCASSPQGMNTEAFFGQGTRLTVV.

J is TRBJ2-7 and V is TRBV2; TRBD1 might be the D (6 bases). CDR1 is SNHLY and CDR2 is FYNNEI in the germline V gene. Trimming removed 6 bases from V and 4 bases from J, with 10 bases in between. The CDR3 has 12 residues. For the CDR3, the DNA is TGTGCCAGCAGCCTACAGGGTTACGAGCAGTACTTC. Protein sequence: CASSLQGYEQYF.

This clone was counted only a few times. DNA for the CDR3: TGTGCCAGCAGCTTAGCCGAGACATCCTACGAGCAGTACTTC. Protein product: CASSLAETSYEQYF. The chain is built from TRBV7-2 and TRBJ2-7; D not certain. The germline V and J ends were trimmed by 0 bases and 1 base, with 7 bases remaining between them. The CDR3 consists of 14 residues. The germline CDR1 and CDR2 sequences are SGHTA and FQGNSA.

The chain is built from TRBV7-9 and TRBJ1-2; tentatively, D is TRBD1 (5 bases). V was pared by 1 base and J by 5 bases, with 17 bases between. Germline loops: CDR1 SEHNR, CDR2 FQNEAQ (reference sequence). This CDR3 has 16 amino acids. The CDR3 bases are TGTGCCAGCAGCTTAGAGGGCAGGGCGCACTTATATGGCTACACCTTC. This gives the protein CASSLEGRAHLYGYTF. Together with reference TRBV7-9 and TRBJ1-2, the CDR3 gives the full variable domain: DTGVSQNPRHKITKRGQNVTFRCDPISEHNRLYWYRQTLGQGPEFLTYFQNEAQLEKSRLLSDRFSAERPKGSFSTLEIQRTEQGDSAMYLCASSLEGRAHLYGYTFGSGTRLTVV.

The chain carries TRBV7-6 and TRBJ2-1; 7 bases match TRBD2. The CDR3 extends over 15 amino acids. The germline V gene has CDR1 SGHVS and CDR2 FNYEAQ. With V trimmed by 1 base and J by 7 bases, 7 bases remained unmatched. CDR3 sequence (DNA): TGTGCCAGCAGCTTAGGCGGGAGTGGGAGTAATGAGCAGTTCTTC. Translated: CASSLGGSGSNEQFF.

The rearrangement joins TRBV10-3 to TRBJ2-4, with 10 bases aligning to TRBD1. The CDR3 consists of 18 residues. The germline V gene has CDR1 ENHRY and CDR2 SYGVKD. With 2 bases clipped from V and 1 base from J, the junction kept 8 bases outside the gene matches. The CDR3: CAISEDRGLGGAKNIQYF. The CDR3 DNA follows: TGTGCCATCAGTGAGGACAGGGGGCTGGGTGGGGCCAAAAACATTCAGTACTTC.

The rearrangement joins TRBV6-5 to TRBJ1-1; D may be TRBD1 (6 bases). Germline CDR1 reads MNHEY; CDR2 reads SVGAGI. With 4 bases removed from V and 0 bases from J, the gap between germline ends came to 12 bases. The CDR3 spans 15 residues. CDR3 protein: CASSSPTGVNTEAFF. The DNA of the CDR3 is TGTGCCAGCAGTTCCCCGACAGGCGTGAACACTGAAGCTTTCTTT.

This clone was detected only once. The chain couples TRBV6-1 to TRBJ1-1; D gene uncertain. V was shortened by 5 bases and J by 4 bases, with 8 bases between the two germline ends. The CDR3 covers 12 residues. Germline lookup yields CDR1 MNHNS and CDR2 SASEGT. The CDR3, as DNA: TGTGCCAGCAGTTTACGGTCCACTGAAGCTTTCTTT. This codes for CASSLRSTEAFF.

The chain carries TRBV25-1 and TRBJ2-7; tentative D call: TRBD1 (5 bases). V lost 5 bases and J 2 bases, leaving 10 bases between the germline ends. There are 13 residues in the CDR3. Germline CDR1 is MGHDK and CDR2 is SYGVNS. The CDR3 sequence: CASSLGATYEQYF. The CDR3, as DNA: TGTGCCAGCAGTCTAGGGGCTACCTACGAGCAGTACTTC.

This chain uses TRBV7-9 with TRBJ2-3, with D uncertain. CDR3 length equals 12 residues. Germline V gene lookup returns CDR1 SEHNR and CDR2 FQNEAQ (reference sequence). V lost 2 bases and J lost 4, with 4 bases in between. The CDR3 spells CASSLLSDTQYF. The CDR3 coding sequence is TGTGCCAGCAGCTTATTATCAGATACGCAGTATTTT.

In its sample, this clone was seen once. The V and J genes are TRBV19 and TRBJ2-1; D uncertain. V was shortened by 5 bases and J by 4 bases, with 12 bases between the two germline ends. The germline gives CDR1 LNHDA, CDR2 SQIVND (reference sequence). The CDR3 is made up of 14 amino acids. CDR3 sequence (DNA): TGTGCCAGTAGTCGGTCCCTGAGGTACAATGAGCAGTTCTTC. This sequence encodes CASSRSLRYNEQFF. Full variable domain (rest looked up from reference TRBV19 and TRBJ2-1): DGGITQSPKYLFRKEGQNVTLSCEQNLNHDAMYWYRQDPGQGLRLIYYSQIVNDFQKGDIAEGYSVSREKKESFPLTVTSAQKNPTAFYLCASSRSLRYNEQFFGPGTRLTVL.

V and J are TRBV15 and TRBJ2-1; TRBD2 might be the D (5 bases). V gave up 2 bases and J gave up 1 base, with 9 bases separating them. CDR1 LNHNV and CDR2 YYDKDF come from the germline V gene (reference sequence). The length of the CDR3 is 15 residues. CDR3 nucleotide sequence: TGTGCCACCAGCAGAATAGCGCCATCCTACAATGAGCAGTTCTTC. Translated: CATSRIAPSYNEQFF.

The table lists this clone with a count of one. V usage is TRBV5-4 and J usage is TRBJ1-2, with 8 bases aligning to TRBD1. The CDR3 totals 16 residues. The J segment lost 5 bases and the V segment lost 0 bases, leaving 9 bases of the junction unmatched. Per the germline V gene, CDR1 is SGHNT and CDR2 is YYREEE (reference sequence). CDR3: CASSLGQGSTLYGYTF. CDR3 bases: TGTGCCAGCAGCTTGGGACAGGGGAGTACCCTTTATGGCTACACCTTC. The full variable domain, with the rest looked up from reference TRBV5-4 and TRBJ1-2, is ETGVTQSPTHLIKTRGQQVTLRCSSQSGHNTVSWYQQALGQGPQFIFQYYREEENGRGNFPPRFSGLQFPNYSSELNVNALELDDSALYLCASSLGQGSTLYGYTFGSGTRLTVV.

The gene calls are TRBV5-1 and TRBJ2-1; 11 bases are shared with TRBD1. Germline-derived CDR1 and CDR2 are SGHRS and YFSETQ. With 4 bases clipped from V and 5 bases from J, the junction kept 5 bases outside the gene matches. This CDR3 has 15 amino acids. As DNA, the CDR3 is TGCGCCAGCAGCCTGGGACAGGGGGGAGACAATGAGCAGTTCTTC. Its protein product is CASSLGQGGDNEQFF.

As DNA, the CDR3 is TGCGCCAGCAGCTTGGGGGCAGAGACCCAGTACTTC. It is translated as CASSLGAETQYF. This rearrangement joins TRBV5-1 to TRBJ2-5; no reliable D call. Per germline, CDR1 SGHRS and CDR2 YFSETQ. V dropped 0 bases and J dropped 4 bases, with 4 bases sitting between them. The CDR3 length is 12 residues.

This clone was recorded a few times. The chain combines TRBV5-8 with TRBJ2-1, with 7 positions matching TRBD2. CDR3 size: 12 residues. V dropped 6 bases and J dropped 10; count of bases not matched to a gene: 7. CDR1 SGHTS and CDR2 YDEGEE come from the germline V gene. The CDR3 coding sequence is TGTGCCAGCAAACTGACTAGCATCGAGCAGTTCTTC. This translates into CASKLTSIEQFF.

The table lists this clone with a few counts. The CDR3 DNA reads TGTGCCAGCAGTTACGAGAACAGGGCAGTATCGGAGACCCAGTACTTC. It yields the protein CASSYENRAVSETQYF. This rearrangement joins TRBV6-5 to TRBJ2-5, with D possibly TRBD1 on 6 matching bases. Germline CDR1 and CDR2: MNHEY and SVGAGI. V lost 2 bases and J 5 bases, leaving 18 bases between the germline ends. The CDR3 runs 16 residues.

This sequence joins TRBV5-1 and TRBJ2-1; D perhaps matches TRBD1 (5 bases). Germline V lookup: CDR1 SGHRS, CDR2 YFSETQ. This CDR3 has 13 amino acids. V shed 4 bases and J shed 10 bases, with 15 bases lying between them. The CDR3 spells CASSVSTVSEQFF. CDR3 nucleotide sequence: TGCGCCAGCAGCGTCTCGACAGTTTCGGAGCAGTTCTTC.

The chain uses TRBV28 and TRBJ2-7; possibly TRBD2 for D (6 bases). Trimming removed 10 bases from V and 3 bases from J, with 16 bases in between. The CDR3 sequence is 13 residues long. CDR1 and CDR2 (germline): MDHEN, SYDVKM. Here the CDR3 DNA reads TGTGCCACCCATAGCGGCCGACTCTACGAGCAGTACTTC. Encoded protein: CATHSGRLYEQYF.

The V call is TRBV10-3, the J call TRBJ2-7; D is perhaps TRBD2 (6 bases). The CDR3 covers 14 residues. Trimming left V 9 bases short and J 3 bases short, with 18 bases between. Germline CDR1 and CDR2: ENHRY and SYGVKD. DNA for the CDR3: TGTGCCATTACAGACCGGGACTCTAACTACGAGCAGTACTTC. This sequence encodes CAITDRDSNYEQYF.

CDR3 in amino acids: CASSDLAGAAGELFF. The DNA of the CDR3 is TGTGCCAGCAGTGACCTCGCGGGGGCGGCCGGGGAGCTGTTTTTT. The chain uses TRBV25-1 and TRBJ2-2; possibly TRBD2 for D (7 bases). Germline-derived CDR1 and CDR2 are MGHDK and SYGVNS. The CDR3 length is 15 residues. V lost 3 bases, J lost 6 bases, and 14 bases lay in between.

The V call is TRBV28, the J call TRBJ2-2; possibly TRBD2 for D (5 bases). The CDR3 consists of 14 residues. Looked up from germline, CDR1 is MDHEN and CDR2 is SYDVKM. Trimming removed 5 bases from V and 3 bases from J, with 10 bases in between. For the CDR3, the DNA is TGTGCCAGCAGTGAGCCACTAGACACCGGGGAGCTGTTTTTT. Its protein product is CASSEPLDTGELFF.

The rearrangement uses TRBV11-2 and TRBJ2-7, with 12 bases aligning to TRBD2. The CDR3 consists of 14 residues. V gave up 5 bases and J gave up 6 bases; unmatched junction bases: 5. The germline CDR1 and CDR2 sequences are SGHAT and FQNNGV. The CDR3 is CASSPTSGSPEQYF. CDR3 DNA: TGTGCCAGCAGCCCGACTAGCGGGAGCCCCGAGCAGTACTTC.